The T cell receptor (beta chain) under discussion was sequenced for a study of Ad26.COV2.S vaccination and SARS-CoV-2 variants. This clone was counted only a few times. Clones were read by immunoSEQ multiplex PCR, and TCRdb kept only the in-frame ones, dropping some. The sample shows nearly 400,000 clones, approximately 90% of them seen only once. As for treatment: some 20 received Ad26.COV2.S at low or high dose, single or two shots; 5 received placebo; per-sample allocation not given. Collection of the samples took place on day 63 after the first injection of vaccine or placebo. Trimming cost V 6 bases and J 7 bases, with 21 bases left between them. Germline CDR1 and CDR2: MNHEY and SVGEGT. The CDR3 runs to 16 residues.

This TCR derives from a person aged 18-65 years who received the Ad26.COV2.S COVID-19 vaccine or a placebo. The sequenced sample was peripheral blood, obtained in a trial of Ad26.COV2.S vaccine versus placebo. This sequence joins TRBV6-2 or TRBV6-3 and TRBJ1-4; maybe TRBD1 (6 bases). CDR3 sequence reads: CASSPRGGAGSEKLFF. CDR3 nucleotides: TGTGCCAGCAGCCCTCGGGGGGGGGCCGGCAGTGAAAAACTGTTTTTT.